A single sample gave rise to the 28 T cell receptor beta chains below, sequenced in a study of neurological immune-mediated disorders. The time point denotes: longitudinal time-point 3. MiXCR, run by TCRdb on the 5' RACE reads, gives a single entry per CDR3 protein. The table has about 53,000 distinct CDR3 sequences, roughly 8% seen once; the top ten hold under 2%. The sample was PBMCs. The receptors stem from a woman in her forties in good health.

This clonotype was observed at least ten times. The gene calls are TRBV6-6 and TRBJ2-5; tentatively, D is TRBD1 (6 bases). CDR3 length equals 12 residues. Trimming pared 10 bases from V and 1 base from J, leaving 10 bases between. Germline CDR1 is MNHNY and CDR2 is SVGAGI (reference sequence). The CDR3 spells CATRDIQETQYF. DNA of the CDR3: TGTGCCACTCGGGACATCCAAGAGACCCAGTACTTC.

This clonotype was recorded many times. The J gene is TRBJ1-3, the V gene TRBV4-3, with 7 bases aligning to TRBD1. The CDR3 runs 17 residues. Trimming at V came to 0 bases and at J to 5 bases, leaving 10 bases not matched to a gene. Germline V gene data show CDR1 as LGHNA and CDR2 as YSLEER. The CDR3 nucleotides are TGCGCCAGCAGCCAAGATCTCCAGGCAGGGGGGAGAAACACCATATATTTT. Its protein is CASSQDLQAGGRNTIYF.

This clonotype was recorded at least ten times. J is TRBJ2-3 and V is TRBV7-2; D is undetermined. The ends were cut back, 5 bases at V and 7 bases at J, with 22 bases in the middle. CDR3 length: 16 amino acids. CDR1 SGHTA and CDR2 FQGNSA come from the germline V gene. CDR3 residues: CASSPGSASIGYTQYF. CDR3 nucleotides: TGTGCCAGCAGCCCCGGTTCCGCTAGTATAGGATATACGCAGTATTTT.

This clonotype was seen repeatedly, ten times or more. This sequence joins TRBV10-1 and TRBJ1-1, with D perhaps TRBD1 (5 bases). This CDR3 spans 12 amino acids. Trimming stripped 8 bases from V and 1 base from J, with 8 bases between. CDR1 is WNHNN, CDR2 SYGVQD, per germline (reference sequence). The CDR3: CASGTGNTEAFF. Here the CDR3 DNA reads TGCGCCAGCGGGACGGGGAACACTGAAGCTTTCTTT.

This clonotype was counted at least ten times. The V and J genes are TRBV6-2 or TRBV6-3 and TRBJ1-2; no definite D call. Germline V gene lookup returns CDR1 MNHEY and CDR2 SVGEGT. Trimming took 6 bases from V and 4 from J, leaving 12 bases between them. This CDR3 region has 13 residues. The CDR3 spells CASRAPGSYGYTF. The CDR3 DNA reads TGTGCCAGCAGGGCCCCAGGTTCCTATGGCTACACCTTC.

Ten or more counts support this clonotype. V is TRBV20-1 and J is TRBJ2-7, with 8 bases lining up with TRBD1. Germline assignment: CDR1 DFQATT and CDR2 SNEGSKA (reference sequence). The CDR3 runs 14 residues. The junction had 6 bases not matched to a gene; V was cut back by 1 base and J by 4 bases. The CDR3: CSARVPTGVYEQYF. CDR3 sequence (DNA): TGCAGTGCTAGAGTGCCGACAGGGGTTTACGAGCAGTACTTC.

This clonotype has at least ten counts. The V and J genes are TRBV5-6 and TRBJ1-2; D remains unclear. CDR3 length: 14 residues. Trimming removed 0 bases from V and 6 bases from J, with 12 bases in between. CDR1 is SGHDT and CDR2 is YYEEEE in the germline V gene. In nucleotides, the CDR3 is TGTGCCAGCAGCTTGGTGGCGGGCTCAGATGGCTACACCTTC. It specifies CASSLVAGSDGYTF.

There are many counts of this clonotype. This rearrangement joins TRBV7-8 to TRBJ1-3; TRBD1 is a possible D gene (5 bases). The CDR3 spans 13 residues. Germline V gene data show CDR1 as SGHVS and CDR2 as FQNEAQ. V was trimmed by 5 bases and J by 8 bases, leaving 13 bases between them. The chain's CDR3 is CASSPGLGDTIYF. As DNA, the CDR3 is TGTGCCAGCAGCCCGGGCCTGGGGGACACCATATATTTT.

This clonotype showed up just a few times. The V call is TRBV5-1, the J call TRBJ2-2, with TRBD1 matching 7 bases. Germline lookup yields CDR1 SGHRS and CDR2 YFSETQ. The junction had 3 bases not matched to a gene; V was cut back by 0 bases and J by 7 bases. The CDR3 totals 14 residues. The CDR3 loop reads CASSLEWTGGELFF. CDR3 nucleotide sequence: TGCGCCAGCAGCTTGGAATGGACAGGCGGGGAGCTGTTTTTT. Variable domain in full (rest from reference TRBV5-1 and TRBJ2-2): KAGVTQTPRYLIKTRGQQVTLSCSPISGHRSVSWYQQTPGQGLQFLFEYFSETQRNKGNFPGRFSGRQFSNSRSEMNVSTLELGDSALYLCASSLEWTGGELFFGEGSRLTVL.

This clonotype was observed many times. This chain connects TRBV6-2 or TRBV6-3 to TRBJ2-7; 9 bases are shared with TRBD1. CDR3 size: 14 residues. CDR1 is MNHEY and CDR2 is SVGEGT in the germline V gene. The V segment lost 4 bases and the J segment 2 bases; nucleotides outside the gene matches: 3. The CDR3 region is CASSLTGGAYEQYF. Written as DNA, the CDR3 is TGTGCCAGCAGTTTAACAGGGGGCGCCTACGAGCAGTACTTC.

The sample holds many counts of this clonotype. V is TRBV5-1 and J is TRBJ2-5; no clear D gene. This CDR3 comprises 16 residues. The V gene's germline CDR1 is SGHRS and CDR2 YFSETQ. Trimming shortened V by 1 base and J by 5 bases, and 18 bases separated the two germline ends. The CDR3 region is CASSLFPTETRETQYF. CDR3 sequence (DNA): TGCGCCAGCAGCTTGTTTCCAACAGAGACGAGGGAGACCCAGTACTTC.

In this sample, this clonotype turned up many times. This rearrangement joins TRBV20-1 to TRBJ2-7; the match to TRBD2 covers 8 bases. The CDR3 extends over 13 amino acids. V trimming: 2 bases; J trimming: 7 bases; junction bases outside the gene matches: 7. CDR1 and CDR2 (germline): DFQATT, SNEGSKA (reference sequence). CDR3 sequence (DNA): TGCAGTGCTAGAACCGGGGGGGGAGGAGAGCAGTACTTC. The encoded protein is CSARTGGGGEQYF.

This clonotype was seen repeatedly, ten times or more. This sequence joins TRBV2 and TRBJ1-2; 9 bases fit TRBD1. Germline CDR1 reads SNHLY; CDR2 reads FYNNEI. With 6 bases clipped from V and 8 bases from J, the junction kept 10 bases outside the gene matches. There are 14 residues in the CDR3. CDR3 sequence reads: CASRDRGPPEGYTF. The DNA of the CDR3 is TGTGCCAGCAGGGACAGGGGACCTCCGGAGGGCTACACCTTC. Drawing the rest from reference TRBV2 and TRBJ1-2, the complete variable domain is EPEVTQTPSHQVTQMGQEVILRCVPISNHLYFYWYRQILGQKVEFLVSFYNNEISEKSEIFDDQFSVERPDGSNFTLKIRSTKLEDSAMYFCASRDRGPPEGYTFGSGTRLTVV.

Many counts were recorded for this clonotype. V is TRBV29-1 and J is TRBJ1-1, with 9 positions matching TRBD1. This CDR3 comprises 14 residues. Germline trimming cut 6 bases from V and 1 base from J; bases unmatched to any gene: 6. Germline V gene lookup returns CDR1 SQVTM and CDR2 ANQGSEA. The CDR3 is CSVAGQGRNTEAFF. The CDR3 DNA reads as TGCAGCGTGGCCGGACAGGGGAGGAACACTGAAGCTTTCTTT. The full variable domain, its missing parts supplied by reference TRBV29-1 and TRBJ1-1, is SAVISQKPSRDICQRGTSLTIQCQVDSQVTMMFWYRQQPGQSLTLIATANQGSEATYESGFVIDKFPISRPNLTFSTLTVSNMSPEDSSIYLCSVAGQGRNTEAFFGQGTRLTVV.

V gene TRBV14 combines with J gene TRBJ2-2; D is unresolved. Germline loops: CDR1 SGHDN, CDR2 FVKESK. The CDR3 is made up of 17 amino acids. Trimming took off 2 bases at V and 0 bases at J, with 13 bases between the two ends. The chain's CDR3 is CASSQFFDRANTGELFF. DNA for the CDR3: TGTGCCAGCAGCCAATTCTTCGATCGCGCGAACACCGGGGAGCTGTTTTTT.

This clonotype showed up many times. The chain employs TRBV20-1 and TRBJ2-5; TRBD2 aligns across 7 bases. There are 13 residues in the CDR3. V shed 2 bases, J shed 7 bases, and the junction held 7 bases outside the gene matches. CDR1 is DFQATT and CDR2 is SNEGSKA in the germline V gene (reference sequence). In nucleotides, the CDR3 is TGCAGTGCTAGATCCGAATCGGGGGGGACCCAGTACTTC. Translation: CSARSESGGTQYF.

This clonotype has a count of ten or more. The gene calls are TRBV12-3 or TRBV12-4 and TRBJ2-3; D perhaps matches TRBD2 (6 bases). CDR3 length: 14 residues. Trimming removed 1 base at V and 6 bases at J, with 11 bases between. The CDR3 nucleotides are TGTGCCAGCAGTTTAGGGGGGGACGCTGATACGCAGTATTTT. This encodes CASSLGGDADTQYF.

This clonotype was seen repeatedly, ten times or more. The chain links TRBV5-1 to TRBJ2-7; 10 bases match TRBD1. V trimming: 4 bases; J trimming: 5 bases; junction bases outside the gene matches: 6. This CDR3 is 14 amino acids long. From germline, CDR1 is SGHRS and CDR2 YFSETQ. CDR3 bases: TGCGCCAGCAGCGAAAGGACAGGGGGTAACGAGCAGTACTTC. Its protein is CASSERTGGNEQYF. Combining the CDR3 with reference TRBV5-1 and TRBJ2-7 gives the whole variable domain KAGVTQTPRYLIKTRGQQVTLSCSPISGHRSVSWYQQTPGQGLQFLFEYFSETQRNKGNFPGRFSGRQFSNSRSEMNVSTLELGDSALYLCASSERTGGNEQYFGPGTRLTVT.

This clonotype was seen many times. This sequence joins TRBV12-3 or TRBV12-4 and TRBJ1-1; tentative D call: TRBD1 (5 bases). The germline V and J ends were trimmed by 6 bases and 5 bases, with 22 bases remaining between them. The CDR3 has 16 residues. For the CDR3, the DNA is TGTGCCAGCAGCCCGGATGGGTGGGACGCGGGGACTGAAGCTTTCTTT. This codes for CASSPDGWDAGTEAFF.

The sample holds many counts of this clonotype. This chain connects TRBV14 to TRBJ2-7; 9 bases match TRBD1. V dropped 0 bases and J dropped 2; count of bases not matched to a gene: 8. The CDR3 totals 17 residues. CDR1 is SGHDN, CDR2 FVKESK, per germline. CDR3 in amino acids: CASSQEPDRGPPYEQYF. Here the CDR3 DNA reads TGTGCCAGCAGCCAAGAACCGGACAGGGGACCCCCCTACGAGCAGTACTTC. Looking up the rest from reference TRBV14 and TRBJ2-7 gives the full variable domain: EAGVTQFPSHSVIEKGQTVTLRCDPISGHDNLYWYRRVMGKEIKFLLHFVKESKQDESGMPNNRFLAERTGGTYSTLKVQPAELEDSGVYFCASSQEPDRGPPYEQYFGPGTRLTVT.

This clonotype was seen many times. The rearrangement links TRBV7-2 to TRBJ2-7; either TRBD1 or TRBD2 may supply D (5 bases each). The CDR3 runs to 13 residues. The V end lost 1 base, the J end lost 6 bases, and 10 bases lay between the germline ends. Germline CDR1 is SGHTA and CDR2 is FQGNSA. The CDR3 sequence is CASSLEEGSEQYF. The CDR3 nucleotides read TGTGCCAGCAGCTTAGAAGAGGGGAGCGAGCAGTACTTC. Together with reference TRBV7-2 and TRBJ2-7, the CDR3 gives the full variable domain: GAGVSQSPSNKVTEKGKDVELRCDPISGHTALYWYRQSLGQGLEFLIYFQGNSAPDKSGLPSDRFSAERTGGSVSTLTIQRTQQEDSAVYLCASSLEEGSEQYFGPGTRLTVT.

This clonotype was recorded a few times. V is TRBV15 and J is TRBJ2-2, with a possible D match to TRBD1 (6 bases). The CDR3 runs to 15 residues. The V and J ends lost 2 bases and 7 bases respectively, with 14 bases between them. The germline V gene encodes CDR1 LNHNV and CDR2 YYDKDF (reference sequence). The CDR3 here is CATSRPVGRGGELFF. CDR3 nucleotides: TGTGCCACCAGCAGACCCGTTGGCAGGGGCGGGGAGCTGTTTTTT.

This clonotype was detected many times. The V gene is TRBV7-2, the J gene TRBJ2-5; possibly TRBD1 for D (8 bases). The CDR3 loop spans 15 amino acids. Germline CDR1 and CDR2: SGHTA and FQGNSA. V was pared by 5 bases and J by 3 bases, with 16 bases between. The CDR3 DNA follows: TGTGCCAGCAGCCAATACACAGGGGGGGAAGAGACCCAGTACTTC. This encodes CASSQYTGGEETQYF.

This clonotype was seen many times. The chain carries TRBV7-6 and TRBJ2-5, with no clear D. V dropped 8 bases and J dropped 5 bases, with 9 bases sitting between them. This CDR3 region has 11 residues. Germline CDR1 is SGHVS and CDR2 is FNYEAQ. CDR3 nucleotide sequence: TGTGCCAGCGGTACCGGGGAGACCCAGTACTTC. Translating gives CASGTGETQYF.

This chain links TRBV7-2 with TRBJ2-3, with D hard to call. Trimming left V 0 bases short and J 1 base short, with 8 bases between. The CDR3 loop spans 15 amino acids. Germline V gene sequence: CDR1 SGHTA, CDR2 FQGNSA. This chain's CDR3 is CASSLALRGTDTQYF. Written as DNA, the CDR3 is TGTGCCAGCAGCTTAGCGCTTAGGGGCACAGATACGCAGTATTTT.

Ten or more counts support this clonotype. The gene calls are TRBV12-3 or TRBV12-4 and TRBJ1-1; 8 positions match TRBD1. This CDR3 has 15 residues. The V and J ends lost 5 bases and 3 bases, in that order; junction bases with no gene match: 8. The CDR3 is CASSPRTGPHTEAFF. The CDR3 coding sequence is TGTGCCAGCAGTCCCCGGACAGGGCCCCACACTGAAGCTTTCTTT.

This clonotype has ten or more counts. The J gene is TRBJ1-5, the V gene TRBV6-6, with D maybe TRBD1 (5 bases). Trimming took 5 bases from V and 4 from J, leaving 6 bases between them. The CDR3 loop spans 12 amino acids. Per the germline V gene, CDR1 is MNHNY and CDR2 is SVGAGI (reference sequence). CDR3 coding DNA: TGTGCCAGCAGTAGACAGAATCAGCCCCAGCATTTT. Translating gives CASSRQNQPQHF.

This clonotype has at least ten counts. The rearrangement links TRBV29-1 to TRBJ2-1, with TRBD1 matching 7 bases. Germline V gives CDR1 SQVTM, CDR2 ANQGSEA. The CDR3 has 12 residues. J lost 3 bases, V lost 7 bases, and 3 bases had no gene match. CDR3 region: CSGGTDYNEQFF. The CDR3 nucleotides read TGCAGCGGGGGGACAGACTACAATGAGCAGTTCTTC.